This entry describes one TCR beta chain. CDR3 length: 14 amino acids. From germline, CDR1 is DFQATT and CDR2 SNEGSKA (reference sequence). V was trimmed by 3 bases and J by 2 bases, leaving 13 bases between them. TCRdb fed the RT-PCR reads into MiXCR, producing one record per CDR3 protein. The sample holds about 680,000 distinct CDR3 sequences, 12% to 15% seen once. The chain combines TRBV20-1 with TRBJ1-1, with a tentative D call TRBD1 (6 bases). The sample comprised memory CD4+ T cells from blood. The TCR was taken from a female donor in good health, serving as a healthy control. The CDR3 protein is CSASTDSLNTEAFF. The CDR3 DNA follows: TGCAGTGCTAGTACGGACAGCCTAAACACTGAAGCTTTCTTT.